Listed below are T cell receptor beta chains from one sample, sequenced in a study of blood T cell repertoires in COVID-19. Sequencing was performed with immunoSEQ multiplex PCR; in TCRdb, only in-frame clones are kept and a portion is missing. The data hold 200,000 to 300,000 clones, with approximately 80% observed a single time. The sample taken for sequencing was peripheral blood. The receptors originated from a woman aged 80 or over with COVID-19, enrolled during active disease. Both conserved end residues are part of each CDR3. A D gene is named only where the DNA matches it firmly. Part of the rows lack a size; the others show once, few, many or a class for expanded clones.

V gene	J gene	clone size	D gene	CDR3 DNA	CDR3 protein
TRBV6-6	TRBJ1-2	NA	NA	TGTGCCAGCAGTTACGACAGTAGGGTGGCTATGGGTGGCTACACCTTC	CASSYDSRVAMGGYTF
TRBV12-3/TRBV12-4	TRBJ2-7	once	TRBD1	TGTGCCAGCAGTCGACAGGGAGCATACGAGCAGTACTTC	CASSRQGAYEQYF
TRBV30	TRBJ2-7	NA	TRBD1	TGTGCCTTCCGACAGGGCCACGAGCAGTACTTC	CAFRQGHEQYF
TRBV2	TRBJ1-5	NA	NA	TGTGCCAGCAACCCCTCGGAGGTAAATCAGCCCCAGCATTTT	CASNPSEVNQPQHF
TRBV18	TRBJ1-1	NA	NA	TGTGCCAGCTCACTTGCCGGCACTGAAGCTTTCTTT	CASSLAGTEAFF
TRBV3-1/TRBV3-2	TRBJ2-3	NA	TRBD2	TGTGCCAGCAGCCTTCTTGGAGCGGGGACCACAGATACGCAGTATTTT	CASSLLGAGTTDTQYF
TRBV11-1	TRBJ2-3	few	TRBD1	TGTGCCAGCAGCCCAGGGACAGGGATCATGTGGGATACGCAGTATTTT	CASSPGTGIMWDTQYF
TRBV15	TRBJ1-5	NA	TRBD1	TGTGCCACCGGACAGGTGAACAATCAGCCCCAGCATTTT	CATGQVNNQPQHF
TRBV7-9	TRBJ1-2	NA	TRBD1	TGTGCCAGCAGTCCGGACAGGGGACGCGGCTACACCTTC	CASSPDRGRGYTF
TRBV15	TRBJ1-5	few	NA	TGTGCCACCAGCAGAGGGGAAAGACAGAACAATCAGCCCCAGCATTTT	CATSRGERQNNQPQHF
TRBV29-1	TRBJ2-1	NA	NA	TGCAGCGCCGGGGCCGGCTTCAGGGGCAATGAGCAGTTCTTC	CSAGAGFRGNEQFF
TRBV5-1	TRBJ2-2	NA	TRBD1	TGCGCCAGCAGTATCAGGGGGCCGGACACCGGGGAGCTGTTTTTT	CASSIRGPDTGELFF
TRBV10-2	TRBJ2-3	NA	NA	TGCGCCAGCAGTGTATCAGATACGCAGTATTTT	CASSVSDTQYF
TRBV5-1	TRBJ2-7	NA	TRBD1	TGCGCCAGCAGCGACGACAGGGGGCTGGGGCAGTACTTC	CASSDDRGLGQYF
TRBV18	TRBJ1-1	NA	TRBD1	TGTGCCAGCTCACCGACAGGGGAGTGGGCTTTCTTT	CASSPTGEWAFF
TRBV7-9	TRBJ2-2	few	NA	TGTGCCAGCAGCCCAAGGGGCAGGGACACCGGGGAGCTGTTTTTT	CASSPRGRDTGELFF
TRBV5-1	TRBJ2-1	NA	TRBD2	TGCGCCAGCAGCTTAACTAGCGGGGGAGGGAATGAGCAGTTCTTC	CASSLTSGGGNEQFF
TRBV7-9	TRBJ2-7	few	TRBD1	TGTGCCAGCAGCTCGCAGGGGGTTGGCGAGCAGTACTTC	CASSSQGVGEQYF
TRBV27	TRBJ2-6	NA	NA	TGTGCCAGCAGTCTCTACGGGATGAACTCTGGGGCCAACGTCCTGACTTTC	CASSLYGMNSGANVLTF
TRBV18	TRBJ2-3	NA	NA	TGTGCCAGCTCACCACCTGGCGGGCGGGCGGATACGCAGTATTTT	CASSPPGGRADTQYF
TRBV6-2/TRBV6-3	TRBJ1-2	once	TRBD1	TGTGCCAGCAGCCCGCTCCGACAGGGTCTTGGGTATGGCTACACCTTC	CASSPLRQGLGYGYTF
TRBV15	TRBJ1-5	once	NA	TGTGCCACCAGCAGGACTTCAAGGGGAGGGGGCAATCAGCCCCAGCATTTT	CATSRTSRGGGNQPQHF
TRBV19	TRBJ1-5	NA	TRBD1	TGTGCCAGTAGTCACCGGGACAGGGGCCTCTTTCAGCCCCAGCATTTT	CASSHRDRGLFQPQHF
TRBV3-1/TRBV3-2	TRBJ2-1	NA	NA	TGTGCCAGCAGCCCGAGCCAGGGTTCAGCTGAGCAGTTCTTC	CASSPSQGSAEQFF
TRBV6-5	TRBJ1-5	NA	NA	TGTGCCAGCAGGACCGGGGGGGGAGGCAATCAGCCCCAGCATTTT	CASRTGGGGNQPQHF
TRBV27	TRBJ1-6	NA	TRBD1	TGTGCCAGCAGTCGGGACAGGGATAATTCACCCCTCCACTTT	CASSRDRDNSPLHF
TRBV24-1	TRBJ1-3	NA	NA	TGTGCCACCCCTGGCGCAGGGACTGGAAACACCATATATTTT	CATPGAGTGNTIYF
TRBV30	TRBJ1-2	NA	NA	TGTGCCTGGGGACTGCGAGGCTACACCTTC	CAWGLRGYTF
TRBV25-1	TRBJ1-4	NA	NA	TGTGCCAGCCTGGACAGAGTGGAAGAAAAACTGTTTTTT	CASLDRVEEKLFF
TRBV2	TRBJ1-4	once	TRBD1	TGTGCCAGCAGGGGTGGACAGGGTATCCGAAGGGAAAAACTGTTTTTT	CASRGGQGIRREKLFF
TRBV7-9	TRBJ2-2	NA	TRBD2	TGTGCCAGCAGCTTTCCCCTACGACTAGCTGGCACCGGGGAGCTGTTTTTT	CASSFPLRLAGTGELFF
TRBV6-4	TRBJ1-5	NA	NA	TGTGCCAGCAGTGTGGAGCAGGGGTTCAATCAGCCCCAGCATTTT	CASSVEQGFNQPQHF
TRBV6-2/TRBV6-3	TRBJ2-1	NA	TRBD2	TGTGCCAGCAGTTACGGACTAGATATTTACAATGAGCAGTTCTTC	CASSYGLDIYNEQFF
TRBV7-2	TRBJ1-6	once	NA	TGTGCCAGCAGTCATGGCTTGAACTCACCCCTCCACTTT	CASSHGLNSPLHF
TRBV5-6	TRBJ1-5	NA	NA	TGTGCCAGCAGCTTGGCAGGAAGCCCCCAGCATTTT	CASSLAGSPQHF
TRBV2	TRBJ2-1	NA	TRBD2	TGTGCCAGCAGTATGACTAGCGGGGAAAATGAGCAGTTCTTC	CASSMTSGENEQFF
TRBV15	TRBJ2-2	NA	TRBD2	TGTGCCACCAGCAGAGAGGGACTAGCGGGGAAGAACACCGGGGAGCTGTTTTTT	CATSREGLAGKNTGELFF
TRBV11-2	TRBJ2-7	NA	TRBD2	TGTGCCAGCAGCTTCATAGCGGGGGGGAACTACGAGCAGTACTTC	CASSFIAGGNYEQYF
TRBV18	TRBJ1-2	few	TRBD1	TGTGCCAGCTCACCACTCAGGGGGGGCTACACCTTC	CASSPLRGGYTF
TRBV19	TRBJ2-1	NA	NA	TGTGCCAGTAGTATAGGGTTTGTGACATCGGGGTATGAGCAGTTCTTC	CASSIGFVTSGYEQFF
TRBV7-2	TRBJ2-3	NA	NA	TGTGCCAGCAGCCCGCGCGTGCTAGACCTATCCACAGATACGCAGTATTTT	CASSPRVLDLSTDTQYF
TRBV24-1	TRBJ2-1	NA	NA	TGTGCCACCAGTGACCCTAGCGGAGGGGGGTACAATGAGCAGTTCTTC	CATSDPSGGGYNEQFF
TRBV7-9	TRBJ2-3	NA	TRBD2	TGTGCCAGCAGCCTGCGGAGAAGCGGGAGGGCCGGGATCGCAGATACGCAGTATTTT	CASSLRRSGRAGIADTQYF
TRBV11-2	TRBJ2-7	NA	TRBD2	TGTGCCAGCAGCCATACTAGCGGGGTTCCCTACGAGCAGTACTTC	CASSHTSGVPYEQYF
TRBV27	TRBJ2-1	NA	TRBD2	TGTGCCAGCAGCCCTTGGACTAGTGGTGACAATGAGCAGTTCTTC	CASSPWTSGDNEQFF
TRBV4-2	TRBJ2-3	NA	NA	TGTGCCAGCAGCCAAGAAGGGGGAGGGCCGACAGATACGCAGTATTTT	CASSQEGGGPTDTQYF
TRBV6-5	TRBJ1-1	NA	NA	TGTGCCAGCGGCATGCGGGGCTGGCGTGAAGCTTTCTTT	CASGMRGWREAFF
TRBV19	TRBJ1-1	medium-sized	TRBD1	TGTGCCAGTAGTAAAGGGGGCATGAACACTGAAGCTTTCTTT	CASSKGGMNTEAFF
TRBV18	TRBJ2-1	NA	TRBD2	TGTGCCAGCTCACGTGCTAGCGGGGGTTACAATGAGCAGTTCTTC	CASSRASGGYNEQFF
TRBV9	TRBJ1-6	NA	NA	TGTGCCAGCAGCGTAGCCGGCACCGGGGGTGGGGGATATAATTCACCCCTCCACTTT	CASSVAGTGGGGYNSPLHF